This T cell receptor (beta chain) was sequenced for a study of blood T cell repertoires in COVID-19. About the study: The analysed material was cDNA or gDNA that came from T cells, B-cell-depleted T cells, or PBMCs.

Germline V lookup: CDR1 MNHEY, CDR2 SVGAGI. Trimming took off 7 bases at V and 1 base at J, with 13 bases between the two ends. The CDR3 contains 15 residues. Authors' analysis steps: Reference gene primers were amplified, and this amplification served to estimate nucleated cell counts. Clones were sequenced by immunoSEQ multiplex PCR, and TCRdb holds only the in-frame ones, with some missing. V and J calls and clone size are given by that table; D and trimming were obtained from the DNA. The data show 200,000 to 250,000 clones, with more than 75% seen just once and approximately 0.89% held by the top ten.

This receptor was obtained from a man aged 35 to 55 with acute or convalescent COVID-19. The source material was peripheral blood. This chain connects TRBV6-5 to TRBJ2-2; tentatively, D is TRBD1 (6 bases). The CDR3, as DNA: TGTGCCAGCACTCGTATGGACAGGAACACCGGGGAGCTGTTTTTT. Translated: CASTRMDRNTGELFF.